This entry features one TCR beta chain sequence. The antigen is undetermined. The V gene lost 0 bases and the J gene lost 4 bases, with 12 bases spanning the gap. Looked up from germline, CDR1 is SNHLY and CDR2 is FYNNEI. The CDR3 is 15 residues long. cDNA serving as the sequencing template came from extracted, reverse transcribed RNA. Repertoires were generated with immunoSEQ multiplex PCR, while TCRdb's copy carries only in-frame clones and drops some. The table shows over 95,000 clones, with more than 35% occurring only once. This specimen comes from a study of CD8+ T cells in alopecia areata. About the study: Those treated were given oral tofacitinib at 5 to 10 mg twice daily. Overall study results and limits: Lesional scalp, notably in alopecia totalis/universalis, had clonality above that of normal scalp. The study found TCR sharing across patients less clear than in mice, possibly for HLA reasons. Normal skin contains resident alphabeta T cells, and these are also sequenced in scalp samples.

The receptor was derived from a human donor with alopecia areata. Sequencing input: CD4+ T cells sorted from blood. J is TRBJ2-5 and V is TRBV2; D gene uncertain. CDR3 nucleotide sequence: TGTGCCAGCAGTGAAGCGTCGAGCAGTGGAGAGACCCAGTACTTC. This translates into CASSEASSSGETQYF.